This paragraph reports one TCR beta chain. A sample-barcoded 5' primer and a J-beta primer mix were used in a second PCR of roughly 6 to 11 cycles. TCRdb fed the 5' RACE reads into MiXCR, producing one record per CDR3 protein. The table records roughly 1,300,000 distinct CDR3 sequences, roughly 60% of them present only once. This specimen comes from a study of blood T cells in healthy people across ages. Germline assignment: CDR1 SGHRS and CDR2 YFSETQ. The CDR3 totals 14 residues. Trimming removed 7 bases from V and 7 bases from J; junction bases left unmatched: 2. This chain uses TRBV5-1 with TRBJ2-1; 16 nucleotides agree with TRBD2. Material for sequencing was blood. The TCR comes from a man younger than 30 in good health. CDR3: CASGGLAGGNEQFF. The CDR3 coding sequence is TGCGCCAGCGGGGGACTAGCGGGGGGGAATGAGCAGTTCTTC.